The entry that follows covers one TCR beta chain sequence. The data were taken from a study of early T cells in non-severe SARS-CoV-2 infection. Study-wide context: The study sequenced bulk RNA from unsorted whole blood, with chains unpaired.

Individual cDNA molecules carried attached unique molecular identifiers. TCRdb re-called the 5' RACE reads with MiXCR, one entry per CDR3 protein. The profile covers roughly 29,000 distinct CDR3 sequences, with about 2.7% appearing a single time and approximately 0.72% taken by the ten largest. Trimming cost V 0 bases and J 5 bases, with 13 bases left between them. Per germline, CDR1 DFQATT and CDR2 SNEGSKA (reference sequence). The CDR3 consists of 14 residues. The sequenced sample was whole blood. This receptor was taken from an adult who was a healthcare worker with PCR-confirmed SARS-CoV-2 infection or an uninfected control (not recorded which). The V gene is TRBV20-1, the J gene TRBJ2-5, with D tentatively TRBD1 (5 bases). The CDR3 sequence is CSARDWGGGETQYF. Here the CDR3 DNA reads TGCAGTGCTAGAGATTGGGGCGGTGGGGAGACCCAGTACTTC.